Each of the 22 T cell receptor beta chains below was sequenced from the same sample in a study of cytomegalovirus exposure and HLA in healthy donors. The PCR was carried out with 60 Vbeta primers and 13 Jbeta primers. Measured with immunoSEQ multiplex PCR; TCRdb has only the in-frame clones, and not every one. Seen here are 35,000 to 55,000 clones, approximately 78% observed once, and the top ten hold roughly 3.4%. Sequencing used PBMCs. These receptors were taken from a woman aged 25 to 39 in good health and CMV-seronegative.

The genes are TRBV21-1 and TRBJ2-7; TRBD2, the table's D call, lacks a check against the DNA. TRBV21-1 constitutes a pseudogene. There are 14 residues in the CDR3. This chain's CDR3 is CASSGLALLYEQYF. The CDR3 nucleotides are TGTGCCAGCAGTGGACTGGCTCTTTTATACGAGCAGTACTTC.

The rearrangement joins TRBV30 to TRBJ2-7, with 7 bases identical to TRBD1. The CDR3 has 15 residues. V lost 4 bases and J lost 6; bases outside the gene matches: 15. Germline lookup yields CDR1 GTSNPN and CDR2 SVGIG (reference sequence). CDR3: CAWTLRDRPFREQYF. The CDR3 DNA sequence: TGTGCCTGGACCCTCCGGGACAGACCGTTTCGCGAGCAGTACTTC.

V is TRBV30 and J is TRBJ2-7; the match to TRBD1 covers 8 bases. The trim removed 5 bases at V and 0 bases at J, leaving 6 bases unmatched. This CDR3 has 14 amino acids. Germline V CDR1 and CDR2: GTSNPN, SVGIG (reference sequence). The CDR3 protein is CAWGDRPLSYEQYF. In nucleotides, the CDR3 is TGTGCCTGGGGGGACAGGCCTCTCTCCTACGAGCAGTACTTC.

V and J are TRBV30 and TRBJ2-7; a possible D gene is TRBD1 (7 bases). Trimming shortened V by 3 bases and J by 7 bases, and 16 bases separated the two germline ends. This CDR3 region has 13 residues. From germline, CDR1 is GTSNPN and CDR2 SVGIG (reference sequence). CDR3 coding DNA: TGTGCCTGGAGAGGAGGGGGCGCGGGGGAGCAGTACTTC. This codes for CAWRGGGAGEQYF.

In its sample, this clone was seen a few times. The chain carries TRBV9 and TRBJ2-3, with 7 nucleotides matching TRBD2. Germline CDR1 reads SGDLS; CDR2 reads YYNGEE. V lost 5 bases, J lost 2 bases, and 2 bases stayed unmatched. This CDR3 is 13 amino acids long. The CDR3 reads CASRGLYTDTQYF. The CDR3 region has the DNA TGTGCCAGCAGGGGACTATACACAGATACGCAGTATTTT.

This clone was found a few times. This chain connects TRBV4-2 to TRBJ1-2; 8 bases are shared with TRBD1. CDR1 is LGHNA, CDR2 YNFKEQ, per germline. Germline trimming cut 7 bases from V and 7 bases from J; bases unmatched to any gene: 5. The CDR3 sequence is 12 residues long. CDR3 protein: CASTPGGSGYTF. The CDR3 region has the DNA TGTGCCAGCACCCCAGGGGGCTCTGGCTACACCTTC.

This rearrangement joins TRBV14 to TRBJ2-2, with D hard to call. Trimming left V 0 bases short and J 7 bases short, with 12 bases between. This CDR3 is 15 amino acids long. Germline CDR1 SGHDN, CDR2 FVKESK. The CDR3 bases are TGTGCCAGCAGCCAAGATGTATCGACTTTCGGGGAGCTGTTTTTT. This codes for CASSQDVSTFGELFF.

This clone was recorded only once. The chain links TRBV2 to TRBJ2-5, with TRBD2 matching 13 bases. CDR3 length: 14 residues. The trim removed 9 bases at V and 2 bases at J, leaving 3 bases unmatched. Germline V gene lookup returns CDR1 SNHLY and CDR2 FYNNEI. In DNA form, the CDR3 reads TGTGCCAGGCGGACTAGCGGGGGACAAGAGACCCAGTACTTC. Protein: CARRTSGGQETQYF.

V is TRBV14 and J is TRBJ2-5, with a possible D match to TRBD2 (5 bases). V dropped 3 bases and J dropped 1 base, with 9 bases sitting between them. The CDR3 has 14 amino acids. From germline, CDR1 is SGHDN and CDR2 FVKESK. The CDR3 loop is CASSHDYVQETQYF. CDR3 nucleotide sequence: TGTGCCAGCAGCCACGACTACGTCCAAGAGACCCAGTACTTC.

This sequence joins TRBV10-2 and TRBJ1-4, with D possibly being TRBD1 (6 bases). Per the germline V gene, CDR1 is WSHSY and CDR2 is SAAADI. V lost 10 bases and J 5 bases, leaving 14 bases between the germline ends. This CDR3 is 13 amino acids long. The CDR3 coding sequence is TGCGCCACAAACAGGGCCGAAAATGAAAAACTGTTTTTT. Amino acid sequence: CATNRAENEKLFF.

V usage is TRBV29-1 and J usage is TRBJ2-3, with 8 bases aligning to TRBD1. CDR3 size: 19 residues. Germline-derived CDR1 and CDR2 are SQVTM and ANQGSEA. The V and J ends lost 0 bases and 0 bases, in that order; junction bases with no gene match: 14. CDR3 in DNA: TGCAGCGTTGAAGATCTTCGAGGACAGGGCACCTCTAGCACAGATACGCAGTATTTT. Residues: CSVEDLRGQGTSSTDTQYF.

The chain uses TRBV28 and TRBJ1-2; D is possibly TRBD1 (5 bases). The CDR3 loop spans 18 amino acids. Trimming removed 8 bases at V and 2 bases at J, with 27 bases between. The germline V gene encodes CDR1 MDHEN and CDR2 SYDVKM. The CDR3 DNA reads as TGTGCCAGCGCCCTAAAGAGGGAGGTCCCGCGACAGAACTATGGCTACACCTTC. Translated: CASALKREVPRQNYGYTF.

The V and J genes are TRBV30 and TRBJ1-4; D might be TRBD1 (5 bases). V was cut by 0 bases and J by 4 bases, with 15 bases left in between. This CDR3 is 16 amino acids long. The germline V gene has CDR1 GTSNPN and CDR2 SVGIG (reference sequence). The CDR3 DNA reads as TGTGCCTGGAGTGTCCCGTCGGCAGGGTATAATGAAAAACTGTTTTTT. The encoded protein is CAWSVPSAGYNEKLFF.

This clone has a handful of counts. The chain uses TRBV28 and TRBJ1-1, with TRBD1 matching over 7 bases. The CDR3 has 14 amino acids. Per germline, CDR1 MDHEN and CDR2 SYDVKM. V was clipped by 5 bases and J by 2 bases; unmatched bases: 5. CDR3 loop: CASSGGQLNTEAFF. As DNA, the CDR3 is TGTGCCAGCAGTGGGGGACAGTTAAACACTGAAGCTTTCTTT.

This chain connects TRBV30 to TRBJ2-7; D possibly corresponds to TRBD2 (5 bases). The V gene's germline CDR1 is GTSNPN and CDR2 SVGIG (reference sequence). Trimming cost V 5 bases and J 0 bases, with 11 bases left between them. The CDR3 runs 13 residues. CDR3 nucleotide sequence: TGTGCCTGGCGGCGAGGGAGCTCCTACGAGCAGTACTTC. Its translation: CAWRRGSSYEQYF.

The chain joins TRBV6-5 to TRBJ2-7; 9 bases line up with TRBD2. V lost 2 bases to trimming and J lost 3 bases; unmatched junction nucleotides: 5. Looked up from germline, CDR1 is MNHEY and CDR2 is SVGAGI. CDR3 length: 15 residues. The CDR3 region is CASSYGGGGVYEQYF. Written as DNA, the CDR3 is TGTGCCAGCAGTTACGGAGGCGGGGGGGTCTACGAGCAGTACTTC.

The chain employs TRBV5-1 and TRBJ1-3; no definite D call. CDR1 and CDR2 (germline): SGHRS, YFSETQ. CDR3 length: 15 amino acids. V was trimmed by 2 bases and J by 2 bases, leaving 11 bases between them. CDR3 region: CASSFDMDPGNTIYF. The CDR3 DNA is TGCGCCAGCAGCTTTGACATGGATCCTGGAAACACCATATATTTT.

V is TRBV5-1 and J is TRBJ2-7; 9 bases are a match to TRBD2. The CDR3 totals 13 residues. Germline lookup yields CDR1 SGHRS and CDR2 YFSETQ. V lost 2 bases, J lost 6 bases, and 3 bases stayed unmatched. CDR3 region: CASSFSSGTEQYF. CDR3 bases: TGCGCCAGCAGCTTTTCTAGCGGGACCGAGCAGTACTTC.

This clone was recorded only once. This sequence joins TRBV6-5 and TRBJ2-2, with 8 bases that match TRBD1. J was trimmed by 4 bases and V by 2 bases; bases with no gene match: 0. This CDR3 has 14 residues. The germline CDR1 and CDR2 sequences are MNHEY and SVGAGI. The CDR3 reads CASSYGTGTGELFF. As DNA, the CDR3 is TGTGCCAGCAGTTACGGGACAGGCACCGGGGAGCTGTTTTTT.

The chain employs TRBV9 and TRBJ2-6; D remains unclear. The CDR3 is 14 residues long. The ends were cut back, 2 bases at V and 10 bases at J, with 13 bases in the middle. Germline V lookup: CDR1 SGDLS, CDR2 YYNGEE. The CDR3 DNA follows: TGTGCCAGCAGCGTGCCGGGTTCAAAGAACGTCCTGACTTTC. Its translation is CASSVPGSKNVLTF.

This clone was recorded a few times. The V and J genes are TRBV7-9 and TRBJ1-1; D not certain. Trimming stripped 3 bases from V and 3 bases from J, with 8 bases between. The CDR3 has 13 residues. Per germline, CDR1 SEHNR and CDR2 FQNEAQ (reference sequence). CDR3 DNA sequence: TGTGCCAGCAGCTTCGGAGCGGACACTGAAGCTTTCTTT. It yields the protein CASSFGADTEAFF.

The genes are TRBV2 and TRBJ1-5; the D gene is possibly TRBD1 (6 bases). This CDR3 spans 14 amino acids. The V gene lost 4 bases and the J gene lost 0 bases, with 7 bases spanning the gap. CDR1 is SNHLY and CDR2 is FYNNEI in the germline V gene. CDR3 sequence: CASSGTASNQPQHF. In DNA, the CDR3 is TGTGCCAGCAGTGGGACAGCTAGCAATCAGCCCCAGCATTTT.